A selection of T cell receptor beta chains follows, all from one sample in a study of CD8+ T cells in alopecia areata. Assay: immunoSEQ multiplex PCR; the TCRdb copy retains only in-frame clones and omits some. The sample shows about 250,000 clones, less than 80% of them seen only once. The specimen comprised CD4+ T cells sorted from blood, sampled at week 0. The source of these receptors is a human donor with alopecia areata. CDR3s include the opening cysteine and the closing phenylalanine or tryptophan. D genes are given only for firm matches. Clone sizes are given selectively: once, few, many, or a class where the clone is expanded.

J: TRBJ1-5
V: TRBV25-1
D: .
size: .
CDR3: CASSLNGRNQPQHF
DNA: TGTGCCAGCAGTCTGAACGGTCGCAATCAGCCCCAGCATTTT

J: TRBJ2-5
V: TRBV4-2
D: .
size: few
CDR3: CASSQGHQETQYF
DNA: TGTGCCAGCAGCCAAGGACACCAAGAGACCCAGTACTTC

J: TRBJ2-3
V: TRBV29-1
D: .
size: .
CDR3: CSVEDLVSADTQYF
DNA: TGCAGCGTTGAAGATCTGGTTAGTGCAGATACGCAGTATTTT

J: TRBJ2-7
V: TRBV29-1
D: .
size: .
CDR3: CSVGVGEQYF
DNA: TGCAGCGTCGGGGTCGGCGAGCAGTACTTC

J: TRBJ2-4
V: TRBV2
D: TRBD1
size: .
CDR3: CASGNRQGAQNIQYF
DNA: TGTGCCAGCGGAAACCGACAGGGGGCGCAAAACATTCAGTACTTC

J: TRBJ2-2
V: TRBV19
D: TRBD1
size: .
CDR3: CASSIIQGAFTGELFF
DNA: TGTGCCAGTAGTATAATCCAGGGGGCCTTCACCGGGGAGCTGTTTTTT

J: TRBJ1-5
V: TRBV29-1
D: .
size: .
CDR3: CSVTSASNQPQHF
DNA: TGCAGCGTTACATCGGCTAGCAATCAGCCCCAGCATTTT

J: TRBJ1-1
V: TRBV5-1
D: .
size: .
CDR3: CASSLTGPNTEAFF
DNA: TGCGCCAGCAGCTTGACAGGACCGAACACTGAAGCTTTCTTT

J: TRBJ1-6
V: TRBV10-3
D: .
size: once
CDR3: CAISEGANSPLHF
DNA: TGTGCCATCAGTGAAGGGGCTAATTCACCCCTCCACTTT

J: TRBJ2-1
V: TRBV19
D: TRBD2
size: once
CDR3: CASSPGLVLYNEQFF
DNA: TGTGCCAGTAGTCCGGGACTAGTGCTCTACAATGAGCAGTTCTTC

J: TRBJ2-7
V: TRBV2
D: .
size: .
CDR3: CASSEDTQGQYF
DNA: TGTGCCAGCAGTGAAGATACTCAGGGGCAGTACTTC

J: TRBJ2-4
V: TRBV4-1
D: .
size: .
CDR3: CASSQPPRDTLAKNIQYF
DNA: TGCGCCAGCAGCCAACCCCCCCGGGACACCTTAGCCAAAAACATTCAGTACTTC

J: TRBJ2-5
V: TRBV11-2
D: TRBD1
size: .
CDR3: CASSNRQGIRAQYF
DNA: TGTGCCAGCAGCAATCGACAGGGGATCAGGGCCCAGTACTTC

J: TRBJ1-4
V: TRBV6-5
D: TRBD1
size: .
CDR3: CASSNRGHNEKLFF
DNA: TGTGCCAGCAGCAACAGGGGCCATAATGAAAAACTGTTTTTT

J: TRBJ2-2
V: TRBV4-1
D: .
size: .
CDR3: CASSQGFSAGRANTGELFF
DNA: TGCGCCAGCAGCCAAGGGTTCTCTGCGGGGCGCGCGAACACCGGGGAGCTGTTTTTT

J: TRBJ1-5
V: TRBV5-1
D: .
size: .
CDR3: CASSLATGPDQPQHF
DNA: TGCGCCAGCAGCTTGGCCACGGGACCCGATCAGCCCCAGCATTTT

J: TRBJ2-7
V: TRBV27
D: .
size: few
CDR3: CASSLFRGSYEQYF
DNA: TGTGCCAGCAGTTTATTTCGCGGGTCCTACGAGCAGTACTTC

J: TRBJ2-1
V: TRBV7-6
D: TRBD2
size: .
CDR3: CASSPRLANEQFF
DNA: TGTGCCAGCAGCCCGAGACTAGCCAATGAGCAGTTCTTC

J: TRBJ2-1
V: TRBV11-2
D: .
size: .
CDR3: CASSAFGRGSYNEQFF
DNA: TGTGCCAGCAGTGCCTTCGGCCGGGGTTCCTACAATGAGCAGTTCTTC

J: TRBJ2-1
V: TRBV7-9
D: TRBD2
size: .
CDR3: CASSLQLAGAEQFF
DNA: TGTGCCAGCAGCCTCCAACTAGCGGGGGCTGAGCAGTTCTTC

J: TRBJ2-3
V: TRBV29-1
D: TRBD2
size: few
CDR3: CSGRLAPDTQYF
DNA: TGCAGCGGGCGACTAGCCCCTGATACGCAGTATTTT

J: TRBJ1-4
V: TRBV25-1
D: .
size: .
CDR3: CASSEYAVRGEKLFF
DNA: TGTGCCAGCAGTGAATATGCAGTCCGTGGTGAAAAACTGTTTTTT

J: TRBJ2-1
V: TRBV4-3
D: .
size: few
CDR3: CASSQQDSYNEQFF
DNA: TGCGCCAGCAGCCAACAGGACTCCTACAATGAGCAGTTCTTC

J: TRBJ1-1
V: TRBV29-1
D: .
size: .
CDR3: CSVGRLNTEAFF
DNA: TGCAGCGTGGGCCGGCTGAACACTGAAGCTTTCTTT

J: TRBJ2-2
V: TRBV6-5
D: .
size: .
CDR3: CASSYSDGETGELFF
DNA: TGTGCCAGCAGTTACTCGGACGGGGAGACCGGGGAGCTGTTTTTT

J: TRBJ2-7
V: TRBV7-2
D: .
size: .
CDR3: CASTLVGAPYEQYF
DNA: TGTGCCAGCACCCTCGTGGGTGCTCCCTACGAGCAGTACTTC